One and the same sample provided the 4 T cell receptor beta chains below, sequenced in a study of T cell responses to AZD1222 COVID-19 vaccine. Here immunoSEQ multiplex PCR was the method, and the copy in TCRdb shows in-frame clones only, minus some. This table holds around 130,000 clones, about 93% found once. The source was peripheral blood, collected 28 days after the second dose of the MenACWY control vaccine. Source of these receptors: an adult who received the MenACWY meningococcal vaccine as a control.

V gene TRBV18 combines with J gene TRBJ2-7; D unresolved. With 4 bases removed from V and 6 bases from J, the gap between germline ends came to 13 bases. The germline V gene encodes CDR1 KGHSH and CDR2 LQKENI. This CDR3 comprises 13 residues. The CDR3, as DNA: TGTGCCAGCTCACAGGTGGCAGAGTTCGAGCAGTACTTC. Its translation: CASSQVAEFEQYF.

The V and J genes are TRBV6-5 and TRBJ1-1; D is unresolved. In germline, CDR1 is MNHEY, CDR2 SVGAGI. The CDR3 covers 13 residues. Deletions cut 6 bases from V and 3 bases from J, with 11 bases between. The CDR3 region is CASRAGRYTEAFF. In nucleotides, the CDR3 is TGTGCCAGCAGGGCCGGACGGTACACTGAAGCTTTCTTT.

The V and J genes are TRBV27 and TRBJ2-7, with TRBD2 as a possible D gene (5 bases). This CDR3 spans 15 amino acids. Trimming removed 5 bases at V and 2 bases at J, with 16 bases between. Germline CDR1 MNHEY, CDR2 SMNVEV (reference sequence). The CDR3 region is CASSPPSGWPYEQYF. DNA of the CDR3: TGTGCCAGCAGTCCCCCGTCGGGGTGGCCCTACGAGCAGTACTTC.

The rearrangement links TRBV5-4 to TRBJ2-6, with D unresolved. The ends were cut back, 1 base at V and 1 base at J, with 6 bases in the middle. The CDR3 consists of 15 residues. Germline CDR1 SGHNT, CDR2 YYREEE (reference sequence). CDR3 amino acids: CASSLPSSGANVLTF. CDR3 nucleotide sequence: TGTGCCAGCAGCTTGCCCAGTTCTGGGGCCAACGTCCTGACTTTC.